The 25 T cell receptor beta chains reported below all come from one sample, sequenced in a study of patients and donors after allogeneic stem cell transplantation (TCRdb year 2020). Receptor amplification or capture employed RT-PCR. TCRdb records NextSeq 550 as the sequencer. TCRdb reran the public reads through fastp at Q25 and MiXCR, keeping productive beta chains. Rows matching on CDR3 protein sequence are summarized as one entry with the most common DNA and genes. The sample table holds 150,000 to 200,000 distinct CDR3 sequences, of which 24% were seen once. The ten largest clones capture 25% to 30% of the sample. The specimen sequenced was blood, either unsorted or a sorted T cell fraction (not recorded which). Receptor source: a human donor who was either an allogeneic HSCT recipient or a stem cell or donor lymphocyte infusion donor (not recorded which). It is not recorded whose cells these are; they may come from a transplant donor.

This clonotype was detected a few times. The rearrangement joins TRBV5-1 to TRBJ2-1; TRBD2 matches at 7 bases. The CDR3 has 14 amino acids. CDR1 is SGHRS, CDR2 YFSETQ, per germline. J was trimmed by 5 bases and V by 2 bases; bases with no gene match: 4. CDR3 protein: CASSLAGTDNEQFF. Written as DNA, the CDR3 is TGCGCCAGCAGCTTAGCGGGAACAGACAATGAGCAGTTCTTC.

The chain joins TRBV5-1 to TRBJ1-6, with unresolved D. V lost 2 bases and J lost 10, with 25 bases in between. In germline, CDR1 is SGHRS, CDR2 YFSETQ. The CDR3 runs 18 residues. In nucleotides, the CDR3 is TGCGCCAGCAGCTTCGAGCGTAAGGACGGCTCTCGAAGGTCACCCCTCCACTTT. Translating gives CASSFERKDGSRRSPLHF.

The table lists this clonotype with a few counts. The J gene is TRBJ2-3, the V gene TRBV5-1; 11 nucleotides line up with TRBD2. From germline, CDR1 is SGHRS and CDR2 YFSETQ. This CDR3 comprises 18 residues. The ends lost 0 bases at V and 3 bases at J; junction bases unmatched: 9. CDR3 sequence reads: CASSLELAGGPLTDTQYF. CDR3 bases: TGCGCCAGCAGCTTGGAATTAGCGGGGGGGCCGTTGACAGATACGCAGTATTTT.

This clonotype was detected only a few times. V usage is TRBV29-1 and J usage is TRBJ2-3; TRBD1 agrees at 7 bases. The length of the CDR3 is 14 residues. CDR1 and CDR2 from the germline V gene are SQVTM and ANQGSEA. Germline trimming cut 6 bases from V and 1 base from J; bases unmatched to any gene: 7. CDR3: CSVERGLGTDTQYF. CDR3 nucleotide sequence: TGCAGCGTCGAAAGGGGGCTTGGCACAGATACGCAGTATTTT.

CDR3: CASSLVAGGARTEAFF. For the CDR3, the DNA is TGCGCCAGCAGCTTGGTGGCAGGGGGCGCGCGGACTGAAGCTTTCTTT. The genes are TRBV5-1 and TRBJ1-1; TRBD1 matches at 8 bases. The germline gives CDR1 SGHRS, CDR2 YFSETQ. Losses at the gene ends were 0 bases for V and 5 bases for J; bases not matched to a gene: 9. This CDR3 has 16 amino acids.

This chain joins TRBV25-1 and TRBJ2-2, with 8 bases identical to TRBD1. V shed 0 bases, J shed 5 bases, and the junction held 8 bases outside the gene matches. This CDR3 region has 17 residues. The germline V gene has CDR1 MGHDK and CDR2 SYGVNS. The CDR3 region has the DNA TGTGCCAGCAGTGAATATGCTGGACAGGGCGGGACCGGGGAGCTGTTTTTT. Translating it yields CASSEYAGQGGTGELFF.

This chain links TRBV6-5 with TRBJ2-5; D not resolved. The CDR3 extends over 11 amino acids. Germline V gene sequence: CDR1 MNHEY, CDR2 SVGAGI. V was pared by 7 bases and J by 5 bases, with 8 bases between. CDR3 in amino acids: CASTNRETQYF. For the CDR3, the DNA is TGTGCCAGCACCAACCGGGAGACCCAGTACTTC.

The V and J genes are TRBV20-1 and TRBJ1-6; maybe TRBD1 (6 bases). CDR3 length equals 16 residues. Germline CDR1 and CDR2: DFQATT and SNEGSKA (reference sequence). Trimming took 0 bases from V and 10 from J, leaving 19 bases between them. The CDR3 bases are TGCAGTGCTAGAGATGGCCAACAGGGCCCAGGATCACCCCTCCACTTT. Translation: CSARDGQQGPGSPLHF.

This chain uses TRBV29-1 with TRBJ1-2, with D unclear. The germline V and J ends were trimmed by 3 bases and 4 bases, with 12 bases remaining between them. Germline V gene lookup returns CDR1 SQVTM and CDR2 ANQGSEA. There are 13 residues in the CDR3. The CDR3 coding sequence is TGCAGCGTTGAGGTCACCCGGGGCTATGGCTACACCTTC. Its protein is CSVEVTRGYGYTF. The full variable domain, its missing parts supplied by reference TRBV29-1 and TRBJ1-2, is SAVISQKPSRDICQRGTSLTIQCQVDSQVTMMFWYRQQPGQSLTLIATANQGSEATYESGFVIDKFPISRPNLTFSTLTVSNMSPEDSSIYLCSVEVTRGYGYTFGSGTRLTVV.

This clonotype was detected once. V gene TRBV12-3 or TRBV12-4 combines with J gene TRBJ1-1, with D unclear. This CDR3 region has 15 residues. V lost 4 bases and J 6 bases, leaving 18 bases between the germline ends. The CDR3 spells CASSSTVMGYSEAFF. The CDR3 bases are TGTGCCAGCAGTTCCACGGTCATGGGGTACTCTGAAGCTTTCTTT.

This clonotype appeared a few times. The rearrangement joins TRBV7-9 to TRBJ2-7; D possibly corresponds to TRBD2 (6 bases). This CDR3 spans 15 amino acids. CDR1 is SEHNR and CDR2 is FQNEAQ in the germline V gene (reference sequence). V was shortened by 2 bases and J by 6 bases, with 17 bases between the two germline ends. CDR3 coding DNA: TGTGCCAGCAGCTTATTGGGGGGAGTGGCGGTCGAGCAGTACTTC. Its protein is CASSLLGGVAVEQYF. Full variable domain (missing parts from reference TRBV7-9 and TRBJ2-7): DTGVSQNPRHKITKRGQNVTFRCDPISEHNRLYWYRQTLGQGPEFLTYFQNEAQLEKSRLLSDRFSAERPKGSFSTLEIQRTEQGDSAMYLCASSLLGGVAVEQYFGPGTRLTVT.

The CDR3 region is CSVELWGRSGAGRTEAFF. CDR3 sequence (DNA): TGCAGCGTTGAGCTTTGGGGGCGATCAGGGGCAGGGAGGACTGAAGCTTTCTTT. The gene calls are TRBV29-1 and TRBJ1-1, with D perhaps TRBD1 (6 bases). V gave up 3 bases and J gave up 5 bases, with 28 bases separating them. Germline V gene sequence: CDR1 SQVTM, CDR2 ANQGSEA. The CDR3 runs 18 residues.

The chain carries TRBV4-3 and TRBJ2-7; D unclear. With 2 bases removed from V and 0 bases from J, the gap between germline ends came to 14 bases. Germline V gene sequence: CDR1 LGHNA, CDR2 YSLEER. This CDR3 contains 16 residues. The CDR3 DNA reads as TGCGCCAGCAGCCAACGACCAGCCCCGAGCTCCTACGAGCAGTACTTC. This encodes CASSQRPAPSSYEQYF.

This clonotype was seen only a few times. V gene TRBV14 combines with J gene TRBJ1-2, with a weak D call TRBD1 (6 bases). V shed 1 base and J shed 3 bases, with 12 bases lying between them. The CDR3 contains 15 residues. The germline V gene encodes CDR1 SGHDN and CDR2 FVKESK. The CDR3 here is CASSQVYREYYGYTF. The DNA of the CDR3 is TGTGCCAGCAGCCAAGTGTACAGGGAGTACTATGGCTACACCTTC.

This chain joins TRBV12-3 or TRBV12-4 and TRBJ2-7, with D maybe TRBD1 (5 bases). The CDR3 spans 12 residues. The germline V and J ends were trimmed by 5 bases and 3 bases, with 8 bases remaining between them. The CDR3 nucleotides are TGTGCCAGCAGTGGGCAGGGCTACGAGCAGTACTTC. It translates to CASSGQGYEQYF.

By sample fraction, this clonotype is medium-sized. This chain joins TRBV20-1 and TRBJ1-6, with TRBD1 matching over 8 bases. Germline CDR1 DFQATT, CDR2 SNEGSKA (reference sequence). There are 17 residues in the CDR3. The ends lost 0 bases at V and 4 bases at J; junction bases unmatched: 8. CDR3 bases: TGCAGTGCTAGAGATATGCAGGACAGGGCATATAATTCACCCCTCCACTTT. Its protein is CSARDMQDRAYNSPLHF.

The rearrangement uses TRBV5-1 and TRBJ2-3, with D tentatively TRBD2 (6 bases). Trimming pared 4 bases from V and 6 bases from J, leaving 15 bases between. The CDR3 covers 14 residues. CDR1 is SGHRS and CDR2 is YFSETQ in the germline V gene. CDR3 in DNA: TGCGCCAGCAGCCCCCGGGAGAAAGAGGATACGCAGTATTTT. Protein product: CASSPREKEDTQYF.

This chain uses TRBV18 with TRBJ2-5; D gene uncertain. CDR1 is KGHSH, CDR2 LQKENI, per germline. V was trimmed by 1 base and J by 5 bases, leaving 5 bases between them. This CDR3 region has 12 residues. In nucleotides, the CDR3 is TGTGCCAGCTCACCACTCAAGGAGACCCAGTACTTC. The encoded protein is CASSPLKETQYF. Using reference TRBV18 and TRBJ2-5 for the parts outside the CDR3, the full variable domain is NAGVMQNPRHLVRRRGQEARLRCSPMKGHSHVYWYRQLPEEGLKFMVYLQKENIIDESGMPKERFSAEFPKEGPSILRIQQVVRGDSAAYFCASSPLKETQYFGPGTRLLVL.

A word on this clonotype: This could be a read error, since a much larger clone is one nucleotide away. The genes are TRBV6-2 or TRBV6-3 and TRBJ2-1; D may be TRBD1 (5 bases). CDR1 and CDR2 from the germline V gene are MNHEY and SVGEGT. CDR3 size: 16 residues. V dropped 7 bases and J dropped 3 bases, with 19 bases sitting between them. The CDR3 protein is CASISSGASNYNEQFF. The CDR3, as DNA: TGTGCCAGCATCTCAAGTGGGGCATCTAACTACAATGAGCAGTTCTTC.

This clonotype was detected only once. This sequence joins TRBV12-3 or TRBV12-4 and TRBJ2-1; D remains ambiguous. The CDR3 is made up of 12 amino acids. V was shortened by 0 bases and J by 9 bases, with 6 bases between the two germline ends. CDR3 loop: CASSLAWAEQFF. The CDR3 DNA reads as TGTGCCAGCAGTTTAGCTTGGGCTGAGCAGTTCTTC.

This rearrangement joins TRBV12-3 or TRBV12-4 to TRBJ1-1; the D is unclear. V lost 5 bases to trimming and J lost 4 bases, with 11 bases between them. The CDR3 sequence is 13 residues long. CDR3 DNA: TGTGCCAGCAGTCTTCTATGGGGCACTGAAGCTTTCTTT. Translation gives CASSLLWGTEAFF.

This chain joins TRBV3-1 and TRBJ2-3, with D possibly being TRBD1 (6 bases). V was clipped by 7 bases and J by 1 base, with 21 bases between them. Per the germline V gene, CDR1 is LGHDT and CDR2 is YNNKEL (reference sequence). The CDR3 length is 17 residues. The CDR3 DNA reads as TGTGCCAGCACCCGTTACAGGGAACCTAATCGCACAGATACGCAGTATTTT. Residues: CASTRYREPNRTDTQYF.

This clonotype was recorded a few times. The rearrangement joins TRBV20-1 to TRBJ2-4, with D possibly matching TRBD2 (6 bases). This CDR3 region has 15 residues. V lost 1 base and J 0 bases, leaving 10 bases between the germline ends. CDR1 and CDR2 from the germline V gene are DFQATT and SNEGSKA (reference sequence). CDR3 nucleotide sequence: TGCAGTGCTAGAGCGGGGGTCTTAGCCAAAAACATTCAGTACTTC. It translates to CSARAGVLAKNIQYF.

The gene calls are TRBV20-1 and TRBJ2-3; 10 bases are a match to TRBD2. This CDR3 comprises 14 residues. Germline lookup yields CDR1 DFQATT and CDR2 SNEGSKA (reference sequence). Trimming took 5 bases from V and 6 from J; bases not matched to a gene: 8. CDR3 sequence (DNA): TGCAGTGCTGGACTTCTAGCGGGAGAGGATACGCAGTATTTT. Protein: CSAGLLAGEDTQYF.

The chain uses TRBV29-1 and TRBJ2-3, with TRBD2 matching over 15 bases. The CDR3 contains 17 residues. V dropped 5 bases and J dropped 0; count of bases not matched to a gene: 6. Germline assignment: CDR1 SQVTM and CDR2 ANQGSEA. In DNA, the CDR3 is TGCAGCGTTTGGACTAGCGGGAGGGCCGGGAGCACAGATACGCAGTATTTT. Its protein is CSVWTSGRAGSTDTQYF.